This entry is about one T cell receptor (beta chain). Its antigen is not identified. The sample originates from a study of cytomegalovirus exposure and HLA in healthy donors. Study-wide results and limits: Reports described diagnosis of cytomegalovirus status by the classifier as highly specific and sensitive. In a later analysis, first-cohort TCR clusters were found to tend to co-occur in the 130 or so validation repertoires.

V was cut by 0 bases and J by 0 bases, with 7 bases left in between. Germline lookup yields CDR1 SEHNR and CDR2 FQNEAQ (reference sequence). The CDR3 covers 15 residues. TCRdb's copy holds only in-frame clones and misses some; the assay was immunoSEQ multiplex PCR. The sample lists about 110,000 clones, about 94% occurring once. Input material: PBMCs. The chain recombines TRBV7-9 with TRBJ2-3; D is possibly TRBD1 (5 bases). The receptor comes from a woman aged 18-29 years in good health and CMV-seronegative. CDR3 amino acids: CASSLAGLSTDTQYF. The CDR3 bases are TGTGCCAGCAGCTTAGCGGGGCTTAGCACAGATACGCAGTATTTT.